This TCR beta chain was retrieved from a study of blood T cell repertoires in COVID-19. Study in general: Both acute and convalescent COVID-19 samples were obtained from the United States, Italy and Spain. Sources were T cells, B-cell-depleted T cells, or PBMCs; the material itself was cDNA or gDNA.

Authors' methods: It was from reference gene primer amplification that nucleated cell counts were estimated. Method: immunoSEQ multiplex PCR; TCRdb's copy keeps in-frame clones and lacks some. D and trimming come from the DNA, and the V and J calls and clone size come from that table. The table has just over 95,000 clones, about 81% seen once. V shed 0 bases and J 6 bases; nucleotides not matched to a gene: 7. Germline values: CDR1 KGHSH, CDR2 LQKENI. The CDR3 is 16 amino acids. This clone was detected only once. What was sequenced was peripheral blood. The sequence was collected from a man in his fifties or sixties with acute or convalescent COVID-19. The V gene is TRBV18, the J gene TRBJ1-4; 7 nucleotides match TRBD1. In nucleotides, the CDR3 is TGTGCCAGCTCACCACCGCAAAGACAGGGAGATGAAAAACTGTTTTTT. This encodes CASSPPQRQGDEKLFF.